Listed below are T cell receptor beta chains from one sample, sequenced in a study of blood T cell repertoires in COVID-19. Only in-frame clones appear in the TCRdb table, and some are missing; sequencing was by immunoSEQ multiplex PCR. The repertoire consists of approximately 200,000 clones, with around nine tenths occurring once and the leading ten covering about 2.5%. Sequencing was done on a sample of peripheral blood. The receptors originated from a woman aged 55 to 70 with acute or convalescent COVID-19. CDR3s include the opening cysteine and the closing phenylalanine or tryptophan. A D gene is named only where the DNA matches it firmly. Only some rows state a clone size, as once, few, many or a class for expanded clones.

15 | TRBD2 | NA | TRBJ2-3 | TRBV24-1 | TGTGCCACCAGTGAAACTAGCGGGGGGACAGATACGCAGTATTTT | CATSETSGGTDTQYF
13 | NA | NA | TRBJ1-1 | TRBV6-5 | TGTGCCAGCACTCACCGCGAGAACACTGAAGCTTTCTTT | CASTHRENTEAFF
15 | NA | NA | TRBJ2-1 | TRBV3-1/TRBV3-2 | TGTGCCAGCAGCCAATCGACTTACCGGGTCAATGAGCAGTTCTTC | CASSQSTYRVNEQFF
13 | NA | NA | TRBJ2-5 | TRBV7-3 | TGTGCCAGCAGCCGTGGCCACCAAGAGACCCAGTACTTC | CASSRGHQETQYF
14 | NA | NA | TRBJ1-4 | TRBV9 | TGTGCCAGCAGCGTTCGGGAGGTGGGCGAAAAACTGTTTTTT | CASSVREVGEKLFF
13 | NA | NA | TRBJ2-7 | TRBV30 | TGTGCCTGGAGTCAGGGGAAATCCTACGAGCAGTACTTC | CAWSQGKSYEQYF
15 | NA | NA | TRBJ1-1 | TRBV5-1 | TGCGCCAGCAGCTTACAGGGAAAGGAGGACACTGAAGCTTTCTTT | CASSLQGKEDTEAFF
15 | TRBD1 | NA | TRBJ1-5 | TRBV5-1 | TGCGCCAGCAGCTTGGACAGGGGAGGTGGTCAGCCCCAGCATTTT | CASSLDRGGGQPQHF
15 | TRBD1 | NA | TRBJ2-7 | TRBV6-2/TRBV6-3 | TGTGCCAGCAGTTACCGGGACAGGCCGACCTACGAGCAGTACTTC | CASSYRDRPTYEQYF
17 | TRBD1 | NA | TRBJ2-3 | TRBV18 | TGTGCCAGCTCACCACTACCGGGACAGAAACTCACAGATACGCAGTATTTT | CASSPLPGQKLTDTQYF
15 | TRBD1 | NA | TRBJ1-6 | TRBV6-5 | TGTGCCAGCAGCTATACGGGACAGAGAAATTCACCCCTCCACTTT | CASSYTGQRNSPLHF
16 | TRBD2 | NA | TRBJ2-3 | TRBV29-1 | TGCAGCGTTGAGGGGTTGACTAGCGGGGGAACAGATACGCAGTATTTT | CSVEGLTSGGTDTQYF
16 | TRBD2 | NA | TRBJ2-1 | TRBV3-1/TRBV3-2 | TGTGCCAGCAGCCTTACAGGGACTAGCGGGGGTCGTGAGCAGTTCTTC | CASSLTGTSGGREQFF
15 | TRBD2 | NA | TRBJ2-1 | TRBV9 | TGTGCCAGCAGCACCAGCGGGGGCCCCCCGTGGGAGCAGTTCTTC | CASSTSGGPPWEQFF
16 | TRBD2 | NA | TRBJ2-5 | TRBV4-3 | TGCGCCAGCAGCCAATTCCGGACTAGCGGACTCATGGCCCAGTACTTC | CASSQFRTSGLMAQYF
15 | TRBD2 | NA | TRBJ2-7 | TRBV10-3 | TGTGCCATCAGTGAGGGTGGGAGGGGCTACTACGAGCAGTACTTC | CAISEGGRGYYEQYF
18 | TRBD2 | NA | TRBJ2-2 | TRBV7-2 | TGTGCCAGCAGCTTAGCGTCTAGCGGGGGTCCCCACACCGGGGAGCTGTTTTTT | CASSLASSGGPHTGELFF
13 | NA | NA | TRBJ1-2 | TRBV19 | TGTGCCAGTAGTGTCTCGGGGTCGAGAAGCTACACCTTC | CASSVSGSRSYTF
14 | NA | once | TRBJ2-5 | TRBV5-8 | TGTGCCAGCAGCCTCCAGGGGCTCGGAGAGACCCAGTACTTC | CASSLQGLGETQYF
16 | TRBD1 | NA | TRBJ1-3 | TRBV13 | TGTGCCAGCAGTCGACAGGGAGGTGGTCCTGGAAACACCATATATTTT | CASSRQGGGPGNTIYF
15 | TRBD2 | NA | TRBJ2-2 | TRBV4-3 | TGCGCCAGCAGCCGAACTAGCGGAAACACCGGGGAGCTGTTTTTT | CASSRTSGNTGELFF
15 | TRBD2 | NA | TRBJ2-3 | TRBV28 | TGTGCCAGCAACGTAGCGGGAGGGCCGAGGGATACGCAGTATTTT | CASNVAGGPRDTQYF
14 | NA | NA | TRBJ1-2 | TRBV19 | TGTGCCAGTAGTATCCAGGGGTCCGACTATGGCTACACCTTC | CASSIQGSDYGYTF
15 | TRBD2 | NA | TRBJ2-5 | TRBV6-5 | TGTGCCAGCAGAAGGACTAGCGGGAGCCAGGAGACCCAGTACTTC | CASRRTSGSQETQYF
16 | NA | NA | TRBJ1-5 | TRBV6-6 | TGTGCCAGCAGTAGCAACGACAGGATAAGCAATCAGCCCCAGCATTTT | CASSSNDRISNQPQHF
13 | NA | NA | TRBJ1-2 | TRBV28 | TGTGCCAGCAGCCCGGGAAGACGCTATGGCTACACCTTC | CASSPGRRYGYTF
14 | NA | NA | TRBJ1-5 | TRBV18 | TGTGCCAGCTCACCCCGACAGGCTGGTCAGCCCCAGCATTTT | CASSPRQAGQPQHF
12 | NA | NA | TRBJ2-1 | TRBV10-3 | TGTGCCATCAGTGAGGGGCTAGCCGAGCAGTTCTTC | CAISEGLAEQFF
16 | NA | NA | TRBJ1-2 | TRBV7-2 | TGTGCCAGCAGCTCGGCCGGGCCCAGGGTTGGGTATGGCTACACCTTC | CASSSAGPRVGYGYTF
13 | TRBD1 | once | TRBJ1-5 | TRBV19 | TGTGCCAGTAGTAGACAGGGGGATCAGCCCCAGCATTTT | CASSRQGDQPQHF
13 | NA | NA | TRBJ2-7 | TRBV7-9 | TGTGCCAGCAGCTTAGGGCAGATTTACGAGCAGTACTTC | CASSLGQIYEQYF
15 | TRBD1 | once | TRBJ1-6 | TRBV11-2 | TGTGCCAGCAGAAAACCCGGGACAGGGGGTTCACCCCTCCACTTT | CASRKPGTGGSPLHF
15 | NA | NA | TRBJ2-3 | TRBV19 | TGTGCCAGTAGTATGATGGGGGGAAGCACAGATACGCAGTATTTT | CASSMMGGSTDTQYF
15 | NA | NA | TRBJ1-1 | TRBV7-8 | TGTGCCAGCAGCTTAAATGACTTCGGGTGGGCTGAAGCTTTCTTT | CASSLNDFGWAEAFF
15 | TRBD1 | NA | TRBJ1-2 | TRBV19 | TGTGCCAGTACCCTAACCCCGGGACAGGGGTATGGCTACACCTTC | CASTLTPGQGYGYTF
15 | TRBD1 | NA | TRBJ1-6 | TRBV14 | TGTGCCAGCAGCTTGCGATCAGGGGGTGTTTCACCCCTCCACTTT | CASSLRSGGVSPLHF
13 | NA | NA | TRBJ1-2 | TRBV18 | TGTGCCAGCTCACCGAGCCGAAACTATGGCTACACCTTC | CASSPSRNYGYTF
18 | TRBD2 | NA | TRBJ2-5 | TRBV2 | TGTGCCAGCAGTCAGAACCCTCCGGGACTAGCGGCTCTAGGGGCCCAGTACTTC | CASSQNPPGLAALGAQYF
18 | NA | once | TRBJ1-2 | TRBV9 | TGTGCCAGCAGCGACGCCGAGGCAGGGGCATGGGATTCATATGGCTACACCTTC | CASSDAEAGAWDSYGYTF
13 | NA | NA | TRBJ1-5 | TRBV6-6 | TGTGCCAGCAGTACTACAAACAATCAGCCCCAGCATTTT | CASSTTNNQPQHF
15 | NA | NA | TRBJ2-5 | TRBV6-6 | TGTGCCAGCAGTTACTCGAGGGCGGTAGAAGAGACCCAGTACTTC | CASSYSRAVEETQYF
17 | TRBD2 | NA | TRBJ2-3 | TRBV4-1 | TGCGCCAGCAGCCAAGGGCTAGCGGGGGGGAGGGTAGATACGCAGTATTTT | CASSQGLAGGRVDTQYF
14 | TRBD1 | NA | TRBJ2-1 | TRBV9 | TGTGCCAGCAGCCGGACAGGGTCTAACAATGAGCAGTTCTTC | CASSRTGSNNEQFF
16 | NA | NA | TRBJ1-4 | TRBV27 | TGTGCCAGCAGTCAATTCAGGGTGGTGGGGAATGAAAAACTGTTTTTT | CASSQFRVVGNEKLFF
16 | NA | NA | TRBJ2-2 | TRBV5-1 | TGCGCCAGCAGCTTGTACTCCCCGACAGGCACCGGGGAGCTGTTTTTT | CASSLYSPTGTGELFF
12 | NA | NA | TRBJ2-1 | TRBV27 | TGTGCCAGCAGTTTTAGCACCCATGAGCAGTTCTTC | CASSFSTHEQFF
14 | NA | NA | TRBJ1-6 | TRBV5-1 | TGCGCCAGCAGCTTGGGACAGGTTAATTCACCCCTCCACTTT | CASSLGQVNSPLHF
14 | TRBD2 | NA | TRBJ2-1 | TRBV5-4 | TGTGCCAGCAAAGCGGGGGGGCTGAATAATGAGCAGTTCTTC | CASKAGGLNNEQFF
15 | TRBD2 | NA | TRBJ2-7 | TRBV30 | TGTGCCTGGAGTTTTAGCGGGAGGGTCCCCTACGAGCAGTACTTC | CAWSFSGRVPYEQYF
16 | TRBD1 | NA | TRBJ2-1 | TRBV5-1 | TGCGCCAGCAGCCGGAAGGCGGGGACAGGGTACAATGAGCAGTTCTTC | CASSRKAGTGYNEQFF
15 | NA | NA | TRBJ1-3 | TRBV2 | TGTGCCAGCAGGAGTTCGAGAAACTCTGGAAACACCATATATTTT | CASRSSRNSGNTIYF
13 | NA | once | TRBJ2-2 | TRBV2 | TGTGCCAGCGCCGGGAGACCAGCCGGGGAGCTGTTTTTT | CASAGRPAGELFF
13 | TRBD1 | NA | TRBJ1-1 | TRBV6-5 | TGTGCCAGCAGTCTGGACAGGGATACTGAAGCTTTCTTT | CASSLDRDTEAFF